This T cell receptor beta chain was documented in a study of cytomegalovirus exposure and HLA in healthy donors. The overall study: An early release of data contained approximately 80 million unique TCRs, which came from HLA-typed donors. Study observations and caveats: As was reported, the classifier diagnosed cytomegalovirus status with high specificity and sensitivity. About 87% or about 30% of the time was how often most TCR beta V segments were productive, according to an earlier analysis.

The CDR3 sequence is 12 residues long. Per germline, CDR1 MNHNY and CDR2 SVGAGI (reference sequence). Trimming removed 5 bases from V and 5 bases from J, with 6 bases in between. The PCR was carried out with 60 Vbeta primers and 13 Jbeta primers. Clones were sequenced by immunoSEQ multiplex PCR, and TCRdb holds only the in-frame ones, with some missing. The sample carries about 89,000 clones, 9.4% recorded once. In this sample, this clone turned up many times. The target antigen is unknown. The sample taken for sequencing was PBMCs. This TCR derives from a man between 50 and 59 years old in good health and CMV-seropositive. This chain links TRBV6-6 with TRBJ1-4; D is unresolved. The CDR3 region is CASSLENEKLFF. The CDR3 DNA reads TGTGCCAGCAGTCTCGAGAATGAAAAACTGTTTTTT.